These 6 T cell receptor beta chains came from one sample sequenced in a study of low-dose radiotherapy and immunotherapy resistance in tumors. Sample time point: before trial treatment. Both TCRalpha and TCRbeta chains were reverse transcribed with V-gene-specific primers. Amplification, which lasted about 20 PCR cycles, used a constant-region primer and V-primer adapter to amplify TCRs. TCRdb analysed the reads with MiXCR anew, one entry per CDR3 protein. The sample consists of 55,000 to 80,000 distinct CDR3 sequences, about a quarter of them appearing once. Specimen: PBMCs, collected before treatment. The receptors were gathered from a male donor with rectosigmoid adenocarcinoma.

This clonotype was picked up a small number of times. The chain has TRBV28 and TRBJ1-1; D not certain. CDR3 length: 14 amino acids. V lost 2 bases and J lost 0, with 7 bases in between. Germline V gene sequence: CDR1 MDHEN, CDR2 SYDVKM. The CDR3 spells CASSLGSMNTEAFF. The CDR3 coding sequence is TGTGCCAGCAGTTTAGGATCTATGAACACTGAAGCTTTCTTT.

This clonotype has at least ten counts. The J gene is TRBJ2-5, the V gene TRBV5-1; 10 bases map to TRBD1. The length of the CDR3 is 15 residues. Trimming removed 2 bases from V and 3 bases from J; junction bases left unmatched: 4. The germline V gene has CDR1 SGHRS and CDR2 YFSETQ. The CDR3 DNA sequence: TGCGCCAGCAGCTTCCCCGGGACAGGGGAAGAGACCCAGTACTTC. This translates into CASSFPGTGEETQYF.

With respect to this clonotype: It is likely a read error: a sequence one base away is far more abundant. The rearrangement joins TRBV7-9 to TRBJ1-5; TRBD1 matches at 10 bases. The CDR3 has 17 amino acids. CDR1 is SEHNR and CDR2 is FQNEAQ in the germline V gene (reference sequence). CDR3 in amino acids: CASGLAWQGQGTQPQHF. The CDR3, as DNA: TGTGCCAGCGGCTTAGCTTGGCAGGGACAGGGGACTCAGCCCCAGCATTTT.

This clonotype was detected many times. The chain uses TRBV28 and TRBJ1-6; 7 bases align to TRBD1. The J segment lost 0 bases and the V segment lost 7 bases, leaving 3 bases of the junction unmatched. Germline CDR1 is MDHEN and CDR2 is SYDVKM. CDR3 size: 15 residues. The CDR3: CASKGASSYNSPLHF. In nucleotides, the CDR3 is TGTGCCAGCAAGGGGGCGAGCTCCTATAATTCACCCCTCCACTTT.

This clonotype appeared many times. The V call is TRBV7-2, the J call TRBJ1-2; the D is unclear. This CDR3 contains 15 residues. V lost 5 bases and J lost 2, with 15 bases in between. Germline V gene lookup returns CDR1 SGHTA and CDR2 FQGNSA. CDR3 nucleotide sequence: TGTGCCAGCAGCCTCACCCCCACCGGAAACTATGGCTACACCTTC. Translated: CASSLTPTGNYGYTF.

There are many counts of this clonotype. In DNA form, the CDR3 reads TGTGCCAGCAGCTTAGGGGGAGCGGGAGGAGGAATAGTTATGGAGCAGTTCTTC. Encoded protein: CASSLGGAGGGIVMEQFF. This chain links TRBV7-6 with TRBJ2-1; TRBD2 aligns across 9 bases. The germline gives CDR1 SGHVS, CDR2 FNYEAQ. V trimming: 1 base; J trimming: 10 bases; junction bases outside the gene matches: 17. This CDR3 comprises 18 residues.